This TCR beta chain was documented in a study of spatial heterogeneity in lung cancer. Overall study context: Alpha-chain detections were consistently fewer than beta-chain detections among the sequences. The mean occurrence of each unique TCR and UMI combination in raw reads exceeded 9.5.

The junction had 3 bases not matched to a gene; V was cut back by 4 bases and J by 5 bases. The CDR3 loop spans 15 amino acids. Germline-derived CDR1 and CDR2 are SGHVS and FQNEAQ. The time point denotes: sample taken at primary tumor resection. TCRs were sequenced from unsorted whole RNA of tumor, nontumor lung or PBMC. Approximately 70 TRACERx patients with early, untreated non-small cell lung cancer donated samples. The library protocol tagged each TCR cDNA with a unique molecular identifier. One entry per CDR3 protein, called by TCRdb with MiXCR from the 5' RACE reads. The sample carries about 38,000 distinct CDR3 sequences, about 6% recorded once.

This receptor was obtained from a male donor with early-stage non-small cell lung cancer. V is TRBV7-8 and J is TRBJ2-1, with 12 bases fitting TRBD2. The sample here was PBMCs, taken at surgery. CDR3 in amino acids: CASSWTSGDNNEQFF. As DNA, the CDR3 is TGTGCCAGCAGCTGGACTAGCGGGGATAACAATGAGCAGTTCTTC.